This T cell receptor (beta chain) came from a study of cytomegalovirus exposure and HLA in healthy donors listed by TCRdb under 2017. Regarding the research as a whole: According to an earlier analysis of 550 to 750 of the donors, roughly 180 million T cells yielded 120 million or so unique TCR beta sequences and around 280 Gb of sequence data. About 310 gigabases of sequencing data and roughly 90 million unique TCR sequences were included in an early release covering 550 to 650 HLA-typed donors. The genetic ancestry cluster associated with self-reported Caucasian donors included about 84% of the roughly 390 genotyped donors. The study aimed to test whether cataloging public T cell receptors could reveal signatures of past pathogen exposure. Using immunosequencing, the study profiled T cell repertoires from roughly 650 subjects and related those repertoires to cytomegalovirus serostatus. In addition to the first cohort of 666 subjects, a separate validation cohort of 120 different subjects was used. To predict cytomegalovirus infection status, the study brought together high-throughput TCR immunosequencing, statistical association of individual TCRs with disease status, and machine learning. A later analysis re-analyzed previously published TCR beta repertoires from approximately 670 donors and added high-resolution HLA genotyping to study TCR occurrence patterns. The later analysis used no new phenotypic data to find candidate immune exposures, relying instead on TCR beta sequences and their occurrence across donors. An earlier analysis of roughly 580 of the donors used high-throughput TCR beta sequencing to judge whether each TCR beta V gene segment behaved as functional or pseudogenic. Alongside the repertoire data, information on donor age, sex, ethnicity and CMV serostatus was compiled. In a later genetic analysis, genome-wide SNP genotypes for about three fifths of the roughly 670 donors were used, and that subset was treated as a discovery cohort. Every repertoire in the discovery cohort had been generated on one and the same sequencing platform. HLA typing covered class I and class II loci at four-digit resolution. The number of donors typed differed by locus, with roughly 620-640 for A, B, C, DRB1 and DQB1, roughly 520 for DQA1, 600 to 610 for DPA1, and 472 for DPB1. Because of strong linkage in the cohort, roughly five DR-DQ haplotypes were treated as single units for association and clustering. On average, about 240,000 unique TCR beta nucleotide sequences were sequenced per donor among 300 to 500 genotyped donors of the cohort, with about 17% of those sequences being non-productive. The study at large found these results: Some IMGT-functional V segments, including TRBV6-2 and TRBV6-3, could not be told apart with the 87-base-pair reads, so those segments were excluded. Because some donors lacked HLA typing at each locus, the association tests relied only on the typed subset. According to a later analysis, most CMV-associated TCR beta chains appeared to be HLA-restricted, and the HLA associations seemed to be driven largely by CMV exposure. When HLA alleles, especially DR and DQ, strongly co-occurred, TCR associations were difficult to assign to individual alleles. Because counts were too low, more than 15 rarely observed V segments, including chromosome 9 orphons, were left out of the earlier analysis of approximately 580 of the donors. Linkage disequilibrium might explain the correlated functional status among segregating V segments, but an unknown experimental factor could not be excluded. It was suggested by the authors that the approach could potentially be generalized to other disease states and immunological phenotypes. Cytomegalovirus status was reported to be diagnosed by the classifier with high specificity and sensitivity in both the original and validation cohorts. A cluster of highly shared sequence variants was judged likely to represent a technical artifact of the sequencing pipeline. A further reported finding was that TCR beta sequences accurately predicted the HLA-A and HLA-B alleles for most subjects in the first cohort. Most TCR sequences were seen in very few donors, while some public TCRs were found in many individuals. In a later genetic analysis, fewer N-insertions in productive TCRs were reported among donors in an Asian-associated ancestry cluster than the 666-donor mean. In a later analysis, the rate of TCR association differed among HLA loci, with DRB1 alleles having the most associated TCRs and HLA-C alleles having the fewest. Only TCR beta chains were sequenced in this cohort, and the absence of alpha or paired-chain data limited detectable features. Sequencing depth was assumed to be roughly uniform across donors in the presence/absence analyses, though that assumption may not hold. In an earlier analysis of 587 of the donors, most TCR beta V segments appeared in productive rearrangements about 90% or about 30% of the time, broadly matching IMGT annotations. V-gene and J-gene trimming of TCR beta chains was associated with a missense DCLRE1C variant in a later genetic analysis, and the association was replicated in an independent cohort. A later analysis reported that several top co-occurrence clusters appeared linked to parvovirus B19, influenza, CMV and Epstein-Barr virus. At a false discovery rate of 0.05, a later analysis linked some 17,000 TCR beta sequences to specific HLA alleles. A total of fewer than 200 TCR beta chains were listed by the study as associated with cytomegalovirus. A few of the identified cytomegalovirus-associated TCR beta chains were confirmed in vitro to be specific for cytomegalovirus antigens. In a later analysis, HLA-associated TCR beta chains were found to be more clonally expanded and to have lower generation probabilities than equally common non-associated chains. For the cohort, immune exposure information was limited to CMV serostatus.

Library preparation employed the immunoSEQ multiplex PCR assay. The multiplex PCR relied on a mix of 60 forward primers for TCR Vbeta segments and 13 reverse primers for TCR Jbeta segments. A multiplex PCR assay on genomic DNA amplified the CDR3 region of rearranged TCR beta genes. On the Illumina HiSeq System, the amplified TCR beta libraries were sequenced as 87-base-pair reads. The authors' pipeline ran thus. Across the roughly 670 repertoires, a later analysis counted 60 million to 90 million unique TCR beta chains, roughly 11 million of which were shared by at least two donors. A nearest-neighbor algorithm error-corrected the raw reads and collapsed the reads into unique sequences, merging closely related sequences to remove PCR and sequencing errors. To assign V, D and J gene segments, CDR3 sequences were aligned to IMGT reference sequences. For a sequence to be retained, a match of at least six nucleotides to both a V gene segment and a J gene segment was required. Rearrangements were called productive when the CDR3 lacked stop codons and stayed in frame with V and J; all others were non-productive. Following IMGT convention, CDR3 was defined as the stretch from the second conserved V-encoded cysteine up to the conserved J-encoded phenylalanine. The earlier analysis of about 570 of the donors excluded any sequence lacking an unambiguous match to a single V gene segment. In an earlier analysis of 500 to 750 of the donors, V segments were called functional above 56.7% productive rearrangements and were called segregating when the between-donor standard deviation exceeded 5%. A statistical classification framework was built for diagnosing cytomegalovirus status from the catalog of TCR beta chain sequences. In a later analysis, TCR nucleotide sequences were compared against IMGT/GENE-DB human TR gene sequences so that V and J genes could be assigned. In a later analysis, CDR3 sequences and most-parsimonious VDJ recombination scenarios were assigned using the TCRdist pipeline. In a later analysis, each TCR beta chain was defined by its CDR3 amino acid sequence together with its V-gene family, and reads without a unique V-gene family were excluded. A later analysis removed 592 highly shared, low-generation-probability nucleotide sequences to deal with suspected cross-contamination and a sequencing artifact. A later analysis calculated a clonal expansion index for each public chain from normalized within-repertoire ranks of inferred template counts. Generation probabilities in a later analysis came from a VDJ recombination model fitted to out-of-frame rearrangements, and those results were checked against IGoR. Hypergeometric tests were used in a later analysis to score TCR-TCR, TCR-HLA and TCR-CMV co-occurrence, with a repertoire-size bias correction applied to the TCR pairs. A later analysis estimated false discovery rates by permuting HLA or CMV assignments 20 times. In a later analysis, co-occurring TCRs were grouped with DBSCAN, and TCRdist sequence similarity was added when clustering was performed within HLA-allele-positive subsets. Repertoires with fewer than 30,000 or more than 120,000 public chains were left out of co-occurrence clustering, as were about five repertoires with anomalous nucleotide sharing. The immuneACCESS repertoire file appears here via TCRdb, limited to in-frame rearrangements. These files lack a portion of the clones; in checked studies, under half of the deficit traces to unresolved V genes, and the cause of the others is not known. The V and J calls and clone size come from that table; D and trimming were worked out from the DNA. The sample table holds about 130,000 clones, of which 75% to 90% were seen once. The ten biggest clones cover 6% to 8% of the sample.

The cysteine opens and the phenylalanine closes a CDR3 of 15 amino acids. CDR3 DNA only is kept here, 45 bases in frame from base 1. The germline V end is reduced by 2 bases and the J end by 2 bases; junction bases left unmatched: 0. Via the germline V gene, CDR1 is SGHRS and CDR2 YFSETQ. A remark on this clone: Its antigen specificity is not known. No base-level quality is on record; no much larger clone is a single base apart. Other nucleotide sequences in the sample specify the same CDR3.

The cohort consisted of 650 to 700 healthy bone marrow donors. All cohort members were sampled while nominally healthy, although unrecorded immune exposures were likely present. The donor was CMV seropositive and belonged to the group of 270 or so seropositive cohort members. Each donor provided a peripheral blood sample, and peripheral blood mononuclear cells were used for TCR beta sequencing. Genomic DNA extraction from the blood cell samples was performed with the Qiagen DNeasy Blood Extraction Kit. The clonotype comes from a woman aged 25 to 39 in good health and CMV-seropositive. The rearranged segments are TRBV5-1 and TRBJ2-5, with 13 bases in between that match TRBD2. Sequencing input: PBMCs. The bases are TGCGCCAGCAGCTTACTAGCGGGGGGGCAAGAGACCCAGTACTTC. Its amino acids are CASSLLAGGQETQYF.